The rows below give T cell receptor beta chains drawn from one sample of a study of post-analysis software for immune sequencing data. Via MiXCR, TCRdb re-called the PCR reads, giving one row per CDR3 protein. The sample gives approximately 570,000 distinct CDR3 sequences, around 47% of which show up once; 1.5% to 2% is in the top ten. The specimen was blood. These receptors came from a girl between 5 and 17 years old with multiple sclerosis. The CDR3 runs from the conserved cysteine through the conserved F or W. The D gene is left open where the match is weak. Clone sizes are given selectively: once, few, many, or a class where the clone is expanded.

J,V,size,D,DNA,CDR3
TRBJ1-2,TRBV6-1,-,-,TGTGCCAGCAGTGTTCTAGGGTATGGCTACACCTTC,CASSVLGYGYTF
TRBJ2-7,TRBV11-2,few,-,TGTGCCAGCAGCCTCCTTAAAACCGGGCCAGCCTACGAGCAGTACTTC,CASSLLKTGPAYEQYF
TRBJ2-7,TRBV29-1,-,-,TGCAGCGTTGAACTCCAACTCCTGGGCGAGCAGTACTTC,CSVELQLLGEQYF
TRBJ1-2,TRBV6-2/TRBV6-3,-,-,TGTGCCAGCAGTTCTTTCATTTCGGGACAACTTAACTATGGCTACACCTTC,CASSSFISGQLNYGYTF
TRBJ1-2,TRBV7-6,-,-,TGTGCCAGCAGCGTCTTAGGGGGGAATGGCTACACCTTC,CASSVLGGNGYTF
TRBJ2-7,TRBV12-3/TRBV12-4,-,TRBD2,TGTGCCAGCAAGTCCGGCACTAGCGGGATCTCGGGCGAGCAGTACTTC,CASKSGTSGISGEQYF
TRBJ2-3,TRBV6-5,-,-,TGTGCCAGCAGTCTCCGACTGTACACAGATACGCAGTATTTT,CASSLRLYTDTQYF
TRBJ2-4,TRBV6-5,few,-,TGTGCCAGCAGTTACGGAGGCAGGGGAAACATTCAGTACTTC,CASSYGGRGNIQYF
TRBJ1-2,TRBV7-9,-,TRBD1,TGTGCCAGCAGCGCAACGGCAGGGGGCGGCTACACCTTC,CASSATAGGGYTF
TRBJ2-7,TRBV18,-,-,TGTGCCAGCTCACCACCGAACAGGGATTACGAGCAGTACTTC,CASSPPNRDYEQYF
TRBJ1-2,TRBV6-7,few,-,TGTGCCAGCAGCCTCGTCCTTGACAGGTCCCAGTATGGCTACACCTTC,CASSLVLDRSQYGYTF
TRBJ1-2,TRBV27,-,-,TGTGCCAGCAGTTTTTCGTCACTACAACCCTATGGCTACACCTTC,CASSFSSLQPYGYTF
TRBJ2-2,TRBV5-5,-,-,TGTGCCAGCAGTTACGGGCTTCAGGGGAGCACCGGGGAGCTGTTTTTT,CASSYGLQGSTGELFF
TRBJ2-7,TRBV5-1,few,TRBD1,TGCGCCAGCAGCTGGATGGACAGGCTCTCCTACGAGCAGTACTTC,CASSWMDRLSYEQYF
TRBJ2-1,TRBV5-1,-,TRBD1,TGCGCCAGCAGCTTGGAAGGGACAGTCTACAATGAGCAGTTCTTC,CASSLEGTVYNEQFF
TRBJ2-1,TRBV6-5,-,TRBD1,TGTGCCAGCAGTTACTCCCGAGACAGGGTCACTGCGGGCTCCTACAATGAGCAGTTCTTC,CASSYSRDRVTAGSYNEQFF
TRBJ2-7,TRBV29-1,-,-,TGCAGCGCCGTGGGGACAAGCGCCTCCTACGAGCAGTACTTC,CSAVGTSASYEQYF